One and the same sample provided the 24 T cell receptor beta chains below, sequenced in a study of T cells in Graves' hyperthyroidism and ophthalmopathy. Amplification targeted TCR beta CDR3 regions from RNA transcripts. Using the HTBI primer set, a first-round RT-PCR was run on the TCR CDR3. One entry per CDR3 protein results from TCRdb running MiXCR on the multiplex PCR reads. The sample lists roughly 380,000 distinct CDR3 sequences; 19% were seen once. The sample consisted of blood. These receptors were obtained from a young woman with Graves' hyperthyroidism.

In its sample, this clonotype was seen a few times. One base away lies a much larger clone, so this may be a sequencing read error. The chain is built from TRBV5-1 and TRBJ1-2; no clear D. The CDR3 spans 15 residues. From germline, CDR1 is SGHRS and CDR2 YFSETQ. The CDR3 coding sequence is TGCGCCAGCAGCTTGGAGGTCGGGGATTACTATTGCTACACCTTC. Its translation: CASSLEVGDYYCYTF.

The table lists this clonotype with many counts. The chain employs TRBV2 and TRBJ1-1, with D unclear. This CDR3 contains 11 residues. The V end lost 9 bases, the J end lost 7 bases, and 12 bases lay between the germline ends. Per the germline V gene, CDR1 is SNHLY and CDR2 is FYNNEI. CDR3 coding DNA: TGTGCCAGTAATACGCGGGGTGAAGCTTTCTTT. Translated, it gives CASNTRGEAFF.

This clonotype was recorded many times. V and J are TRBV10-2 and TRBJ1-5, with 7 bases matching TRBD1. The CDR3 spans 15 residues. With V trimmed by 2 bases and J by 6 bases, 7 bases remained unmatched. Germline-derived CDR1 and CDR2 are WSHSY and SAAADI. The CDR3 here is CASSEPRQGGQPQHF. The CDR3 region has the DNA TGCGCCAGCAGTGAGCCCCGACAGGGCGGTCAGCCCCAGCATTTT.

This clonotype was found many times. V and J are TRBV5-1 and TRBJ2-2; 9 bases line up with TRBD2. There are 18 residues in the CDR3. Trimming took 0 bases from V and 2 from J; bases not matched to a gene: 8. Germline values: CDR1 SGHRS, CDR2 YFSETQ. CDR3 in DNA: TGCGCCAGCAGCTTGGCTGGTAGCGGGGGAACAAACACCGGGGAGCTGTTTTTT. Protein sequence: CASSLAGSGGTNTGELFF.

This chain connects TRBV15 to TRBJ2-5; D unresolved. CDR1 and CDR2 from the germline V gene are LNHNV and YYDKDF (reference sequence). This CDR3 is built from 13 residues. The V and J ends lost 10 bases and 1 base respectively, with 13 bases between them. The CDR3 loop reads CASTPSAQETQYF. The CDR3 nucleotides read TGTGCCAGCACCCCCAGCGCCCAAGAGACCCAGTACTTC.

V gene TRBV6-5 combines with J gene TRBJ2-5, with D hard to call. Germline V gene data show CDR1 as MNHEY and CDR2 as SVGAGI. The CDR3 runs 13 residues. V lost 4 bases, J lost 4 bases, and 10 bases lay in between. Here the CDR3 reads CASSFHQRETQYF. The CDR3 bases are TGTGCCAGCAGTTTTCACCAGCGAGAGACCCAGTACTTC.

This clonotype was counted ten times or more. The CDR3 protein is CASSYYREEDEQYF. The CDR3 DNA follows: TGTGCCAGCAGTTACTACAGGGAGGAAGACGAGCAGTACTTC. The chain carries TRBV28 and TRBJ2-7, with D perhaps assigned TRBD1 or TRBD2 (6 bases each). Germline loops: CDR1 MDHEN, CDR2 SYDVKM. The V end was cut by 4 bases, the J end by 5 bases, with 15 bases between. The CDR3 sequence is 14 residues long.

This clonotype was observed a single time. A much more abundant neighbour one base away suggests this may be a read error. The rearrangement uses TRBV11-2 and TRBJ1-1, with TRBD1 as a possible D gene (5 bases). The CDR3 sequence is 13 residues long. Germline V CDR1 and CDR2: SGHAT, FQNNGV. The CDR3 nucleotides are TGTGCCAGCAGCAAGGACCGGACGGGGGAAGCTTGCTTT. Translated, it gives CASSKDRTGEACF.

This clonotype occurred many times. The J gene is TRBJ1-2, the V gene TRBV12-3 or TRBV12-4; a weak D match, TRBD1 (5 bases). There are 16 residues in the CDR3. Trimming shortened V by 6 bases and J by 1 base, and 18 bases separated the two germline ends. The CDR3 nucleotides read TGTGCCAGCAGCCTAGTTTTAGGGGCAGATAACTATGGCTACACCTTC. It encodes CASSLVLGADNYGYTF.

This clonotype was observed many times. This rearrangement joins TRBV19 to TRBJ1-2, with 12 bases matching TRBD1. J gave up 7 bases and V 10 bases, and 16 bases lay outside the gene matches. Germline loops: CDR1 LNHDA, CDR2 SQIVND (reference sequence). The CDR3 is 16 amino acids. The CDR3 region has the DNA TGTGCCACTGGGACCCGGGACAGGGGGCATGGTGGTGGCTACACCTTC. It encodes CATGTRDRGHGGGYTF.

In this sample, this clonotype turned up many times. This chain's CDR3 is CASRDRTQETQYF. CDR3 nucleotide sequence: TGTGCCAGCCGGGACAGGACCCAAGAGACCCAGTACTTC. V is TRBV7-2 and J is TRBJ2-5; 8 bases align to TRBD1. CDR1 is SGHTA, CDR2 FQGNSA, per germline. The CDR3 length is 13 residues. V lost 8 bases, J lost 1 base, and 3 bases stayed unmatched.

In its sample, this clonotype was seen once. The chain joins TRBV28 to TRBJ1-1, with 8 positions matching TRBD1. The CDR3 runs 14 residues. The V gene's germline CDR1 is MDHEN and CDR2 SYDVKM. With V trimmed by 7 bases and J by 0 bases, 4 bases remained unmatched. The CDR3 coding sequence is TGTGCCAGCACGACAGGGGCTGTGAACACTGAAGCTTTCTTT. Encoded protein: CASTTGAVNTEAFF.

This clonotype was counted many times. The chain couples TRBV20-1 to TRBJ1-1, with 7 bases lining up with TRBD1. The CDR3 is 15 amino acids. Germline V CDR1 and CDR2: DFQATT, SNEGSKA (reference sequence). The CDR3 DNA sequence: TGCAGGGCGGGGTCTTACAGGGGTAGGTTCCCTGAAGCTTTCTTT. This sequence encodes CRAGSYRGRFPEAFF.

This clonotype was observed at least ten times. V gene TRBV5-1 combines with J gene TRBJ2-7, with D possibly being TRBD1 (5 bases). Trimming shortened V by 4 bases and J by 2 bases, and 10 bases separated the two germline ends. Per the germline V gene, CDR1 is SGHRS and CDR2 is YFSETQ. The CDR3 covers 13 residues. The CDR3 reads CASSPDSTYEQYF. DNA for the CDR3: TGCGCCAGCAGCCCCGACAGCACCTACGAGCAGTACTTC.

This clonotype has at least ten counts. At one of its ends the junction is not consistent with the germline gene, which may arise from a read error. The chain employs TRBV10-1 and TRBJ1-1; D gene uncertain. Germline loops: CDR1 WNHNN, CDR2 SYGVQD (reference sequence). This CDR3 comprises 11 residues. Written as DNA, the CDR3 is TGCGTCAGCAGTGATGACACTGAAGCTTTCTTT. This translates into CVSSDDTEAFF.

This clonotype was picked up a small number of times. J is TRBJ2-2 and V is TRBV5-1; D is ambiguous. Germline loops: CDR1 SGHRS, CDR2 YFSETQ. V was trimmed by 3 bases and J by 7 bases, leaving 10 bases between them. This CDR3 region has 13 residues. CDR3 amino acids: CASSSLSIGELFF. The CDR3 DNA reads as TGCGCCAGCAGCTCCCTCTCTATCGGGGAGCTGTTTTTT.

In its sample, this clonotype was seen many times. This chain links TRBV29-1 with TRBJ1-1, with 12 bases matching TRBD1. V gave up 4 bases and J gave up 5 bases; unmatched junction bases: 5. In germline, CDR1 is SQVTM, CDR2 ANQGSEA. The CDR3 contains 14 residues. In DNA, the CDR3 is TGCAGCGTTGCAATGGGACAGGGGGCTACTGAAGCTTTCTTT. Translating it yields CSVAMGQGATEAFF.

Ten or more counts support this clonotype. This chain connects TRBV6-1 to TRBJ2-7, with TRBD2 as a possible D gene (6 bases). There are 14 residues in the CDR3. Germline V gene data show CDR1 as MNHNS and CDR2 as SASEGT. V lost 2 bases to trimming and J lost 3 bases, with 11 bases between them. The CDR3, as DNA: TGTGCCAGCAGTGAAAACCTGGGACTCTACGAGCAGTACTTC. Protein sequence: CASSENLGLYEQYF.

This rearrangement joins TRBV19 to TRBJ2-7; possibly TRBD1 or TRBD2 for D (5 bases each). Germline V lookup: CDR1 LNHDA, CDR2 SQIVND (reference sequence). CDR3 length: 14 residues. V shed 5 bases and J shed 4 bases, with 15 bases lying between them. DNA of the CDR3: TGTGCCAGTAGTTCGGGGTCCCCAGGGTACGAGCAGTACTTC. Protein sequence: CASSSGSPGYEQYF.

Ten or more counts support this clonotype. The gene calls are TRBV4-2 and TRBJ2-2, with TRBD2 matching over 14 bases. The V segment lost 5 bases and the J segment 4 bases; nucleotides outside the gene matches: 0. Germline V gene data show CDR1 as LGHNA and CDR2 as YNFKEQ. This CDR3 contains 15 residues. CDR3 region: CASSGLAGGTGELFF. The CDR3 nucleotides read TGTGCCAGCAGCGGACTAGCGGGGGGCACCGGGGAGCTGTTTTTT.

V is TRBV11-2 and J is TRBJ1-2, with D tentatively TRBD1 (5 bases). The CDR3 extends over 14 amino acids. The V gene lost 2 bases and the J gene lost 4 bases, with 11 bases spanning the gap. Germline loops: CDR1 SGHAT, CDR2 FQNNGV. The CDR3 coding sequence is TGTGCCAGCAGCTTACAGGGAACCCTCTATGGCTACACCTTC. Translating it yields CASSLQGTLYGYTF.

Only a few counts were recorded for this clonotype. This chain connects TRBV6-5 to TRBJ2-5; 9 bases are a match to TRBD2. The length of the CDR3 is 16 residues. With 2 bases clipped from V and 5 bases from J, the junction kept 9 bases outside the gene matches. Per germline, CDR1 MNHEY and CDR2 SVGAGI. The CDR3 sequence is CASSYRSGGQGETQYF. The CDR3 nucleotides read TGTGCCAGCAGTTACCGTAGCGGGGGCCAAGGGGAGACCCAGTACTTC.

The chain combines TRBV10-3 with TRBJ2-7, with 8 bases fitting TRBD1. Germline V lookup: CDR1 ENHRY, CDR2 SYGVKD. J lost 2 bases, V lost 6 bases, and 6 bases had no gene match. This CDR3 is built from 14 residues. The chain's CDR3 is CAIRPQGATYEQYF. The CDR3 DNA reads TGTGCCATCAGGCCCCAGGGGGCCACCTACGAGCAGTACTTC.

This clonotype has a count of ten or more. The rearrangement uses TRBV28 and TRBJ1-2, with 7 bases aligning to TRBD1. Losses at the gene ends were 3 bases for V and 5 bases for J; bases not matched to a gene: 6. CDR1 MDHEN and CDR2 SYDVKM come from the germline V gene. CDR3 length: 14 residues. CDR3: CASSFSGQAYGYTF. CDR3 DNA: TGTGCCAGCAGTTTCTCCGGACAGGCTTATGGCTACACCTTC.